This entry concerns a single T cell receptor (beta chain). These data come from a study of T cells expressing NK-cell markers. TCRdb reprocessed the 5' RACE reads; each CDR3 protein has one entry and no DNA is given. The sample is made up of some 500,000 distinct CDR3 sequences, and the top ten hold over 1.3% of it. The CDR3 is 15 residues long. Per germline, CDR1 LNHNV and CDR2 YYDKDF (reference sequence). The TCR sequence derives from a woman between 45 and 60 years old in good health. The rearrangement joins TRBV15 to TRBJ1-5; no DNA is available, so the TRBD1 call from TCRdb remains unchecked. The sequencing input was blood T cells: a sorted CD56 or NKG2C T cell subset, CD4+ or CD8+ T cells, or bulk PBMC T cells (not recorded which). CDR3 residues: CATSFTGALNQPQHF.